These 12 T cell receptor beta chains were all obtained from the same sample, sequenced in a study of blood T cell repertoires in COVID-19. Clones were read by immunoSEQ multiplex PCR, and TCRdb kept only the in-frame ones, dropping some. Here the sample spans 11,000 or so clones, over 70% being singletons. Sequencing was performed on peripheral blood. Receptor source: a man aged 55-75 years with COVID-19, enrolled during active disease.

Remarks on this clone: An end of the junction does not agree with germline; a read error may underlie this. The rearrangement links TRBV6-1 to TRBJ1-5; D remains unclear. The CDR3 contains 16 residues. Looked up from germline, CDR1 is MNHNS and CDR2 is SASEGT. The CDR3 reads CASSEAPTAGNQPQHF. The DNA of the CDR3 is TGTGCCAGCAGTGAAGCGCCGACTGCGGGCAACCAGCCCCAGCATTTT.

This clone was seen just once. The junction differs from germline at one of its ends, possibly a read error. Within the sample, other DNA sequences also encode this same CDR3. The J gene is TRBJ1-2, the V gene TRBV5-1; TRBD1 matches at 8 bases. Germline V gene data show CDR1 as SGHRS and CDR2 as YFSETQ. This CDR3 spans 15 amino acids. The CDR3 DNA follows: TGCGCCAGTAGCTCCGGGACAGGCTCTATCTATGGCTACACCTTC. This encodes CASSSGTGSIYGYTF. Full variable domain (outside the CDR3, taken from reference TRBV5-1 and TRBJ1-2): KAGVTQTPRYLIKTRGQQVTLSCSPISGHRSVSWYQQTPGQGLQFLFEYFSETQRNKGNFPGRFSGRQFSNSRSEMNVSTLELGDSALYLCASSSGTGSIYGYTFGSGTRLTVV.

This sequence joins TRBV11-2 and TRBJ2-7, with D possibly being TRBD2 (5 bases). The CDR3 has 14 residues. The germline V gene encodes CDR1 SGHAT and CDR2 FQNNGV. V gave up 1 base and J gave up 2 bases, with 9 bases separating them. The CDR3 loop reads CASSLAGGAYEQYF. In DNA form, the CDR3 reads TGTGCCAGCAGCTTAGCTGGAGGTGCCTACGAGCAGTACTTC.

The chain carries TRBV7-2 and TRBJ1-1; possibly TRBD1 for D (6 bases). V dropped 5 bases and J dropped 1 base, with 11 bases sitting between them. CDR1 is SGHTA and CDR2 is FQGNSA in the germline V gene. The CDR3 is made up of 14 amino acids. CDR3 nucleotide sequence: TGTGCCAGCAGCCCCGCGGGGGCGAACACTGAAGCTTTCTTT. It yields the protein CASSPAGANTEAFF.

The chain is built from TRBV6-5 and TRBJ2-5; 7 positions match TRBD1. The CDR3 runs to 15 residues. V gave up 8 bases and J gave up 0 bases; unmatched junction bases: 9. The germline V gene has CDR1 MNHEY and CDR2 SVGAGI. CDR3 loop: CASSSGTEYQETQYF. CDR3 DNA: TGTGCCAGCTCGTCCGGGACAGAGTACCAAGAGACCCAGTACTTC.

The V gene is TRBV4-2, the J gene TRBJ2-1, with 8 bases matching TRBD2. The V gene end was trimmed by 1 base and the J gene end by 1 base; junction bases not matched to a gene: 3. In germline, CDR1 is LGHNA, CDR2 YNFKEQ. The length of the CDR3 is 16 residues. The CDR3 DNA is TGTGCCAGCAGCCAAGCTAGCGGGCCATCCTACAATGAGCAGTTCTTC. Residues: CASSQASGPSYNEQFF.

V and J are TRBV20-1 and TRBJ1-1; TRBD1 might be the D (5 bases). Germline lookup yields CDR1 DFQATT and CDR2 SNEGSKA (reference sequence). The CDR3 is 10 residues long. CDR3 residues: CRQGNTEAFF. In DNA form, the CDR3 reads TGCAGGCAGGGTAACACTGAAGCTTTCTTT.

The chain couples TRBV5-1 to TRBJ2-5; D gene uncertain. Germline CDR1 SGHRS, CDR2 YFSETQ. The CDR3 is 14 residues long. V was clipped by 0 bases and J by 1 base, with 7 bases between them. CDR3 amino acids: CASSLVQPQETQYF. The CDR3, as DNA: TGCGCCAGCAGCTTGGTACAGCCCCAAGAGACCCAGTACTTC.

This clone came up once. The chain uses TRBV5-4 and TRBJ1-2; tentative D call: TRBD1 (6 bases). V lost 0 bases and J 7 bases, leaving 10 bases between the germline ends. Looked up from germline, CDR1 is SGHNT and CDR2 is YYREEE (reference sequence). The CDR3 runs 13 residues. The CDR3 DNA is TGTGCCAGCAGCTTGGATGGACAGCGTGGCTACACCTTC. Encoded protein: CASSLDGQRGYTF.

V is TRBV6-5 and J is TRBJ2-7; 7 positions match TRBD1. CDR3 size: 16 residues. The junction had 8 bases not matched to a gene; V was cut back by 2 bases and J by 1 base. Germline V gives CDR1 MNHEY, CDR2 SVGAGI. The CDR3 bases are TGTGCCAGCAGTTACCTAACAACAGGGGATTCCTACGAGCAGTACTTC. It encodes CASSYLTTGDSYEQYF.

The chain carries TRBV11-3 and TRBJ2-1, with D perhaps matching TRBD1 (6 bases). Germline-derived CDR1 and CDR2 are SGHNT and YENEEA. V was trimmed by 2 bases and J by 9 bases, leaving 11 bases between them. This CDR3 has 13 amino acids. Here the CDR3 DNA reads TGTGCCAGCAGCTTACTCAGGGGTGGTGAGCAGTTCTTC. Encoded protein: CASSLLRGGEQFF.

The V and J genes are TRBV6-2 or TRBV6-3 and TRBJ2-7; 11 bases map to TRBD2. CDR1 is MNHEY, CDR2 SVGEGT, per germline. The CDR3 extends over 15 amino acids. J gave up 7 bases and V 0 bases, and 5 bases lay outside the gene matches. CDR3 coding DNA: TGTGCCAGCAGTTACTCACTAGCGGGAGTGGGAGAGCAGTACGTC. This encodes CASSYSLAGVGEQYV.